These 5 T cell receptor beta chains were all obtained from the same sample, sequenced in a study of T cells after yellow fever vaccination. TCRdb called the 5' RACE reads again in MiXCR, with one record for every CDR3 protein. The data contain 110,000 to 150,000 distinct CDR3 sequences, about 7% of them seen just once; the ten biggest clones take up under 0.7%. Source: CD4+ T cells sorted from PBMCs, taken 10 days after the yellow fever booster vaccination. All receptors derive from a man between 25 and 39 years old who received the YFV17D yellow fever vaccine.

Many counts were recorded for this clonotype. CDR3 DNA: TGTGCCAGCAGCCCCCCCGGGGCAGGGAAAAGCTCTGGGGCCAACGTCCTGACTTTC. Encoded protein: CASSPPGAGKSSGANVLTF. V usage is TRBV7-6 and J usage is TRBJ2-6, with D perhaps TRBD1 or TRBD2 (5 bases each). CDR3 length: 19 residues. Deletions cut 5 bases from V and 0 bases from J, with 20 bases between. Germline V gene data show CDR1 as SGHVS and CDR2 as FNYEAQ.

In its sample, this clonotype was seen many times. This chain uses TRBV7-2 with TRBJ2-2; TRBD1 matches 7 bases. V was clipped by 9 bases and J by 0 bases; unmatched bases: 4. Germline-derived CDR1 and CDR2 are SGHTA and FQGNSA. The CDR3 has 14 residues. CDR3 nucleotides: TGTGCCAGTTTGGGACAGACGAACACCGGGGAGCTGTTTTTT. As protein: CASLGQTNTGELFF. Drawing the rest from reference TRBV7-2 and TRBJ2-2, the complete variable domain is GAGVSQSPSNKVTEKGKDVELRCDPISGHTALYWYRQSLGQGLEFLIYFQGNSAPDKSGLPSDRFSAERTGGSVSTLTIQRTQQEDSAVYLCASLGQTNTGELFFGEGSRLTVL.

In its sample, this clonotype was seen many times. The chain couples TRBV3-1 to TRBJ2-7, with a possible D match to TRBD1 (7 bases). The CDR3 consists of 13 residues. V was shortened by 1 base and J by 7 bases, with 11 bases between the two germline ends. The germline gives CDR1 LGHDT, CDR2 YNNKEL (reference sequence). CDR3 loop: CASSQGQGGEQYF. In nucleotides, the CDR3 is TGTGCCAGCAGCCAAGGACAGGGAGGTGAGCAGTACTTC.

The rearrangement joins TRBV27 to TRBJ2-1; 13 nucleotides match TRBD2. The CDR3 has 19 amino acids. Germline lookup yields CDR1 MNHEY and CDR2 SMNVEV (reference sequence). The trim removed 3 bases at V and 5 bases at J, leaving 13 bases unmatched. The CDR3 here is CASSLTTPGLAGPHNEQFF. CDR3 in DNA: TGTGCCAGCAGTTTGACGACGCCGGGACTAGCGGGACCCCACAATGAGCAGTTCTTC.

This clonotype was observed at least ten times. The V and J genes are TRBV27 and TRBJ1-4; maybe TRBD1 (5 bases). Per germline, CDR1 MNHEY and CDR2 SMNVEV (reference sequence). The V end lost 2 bases, the J end lost 13 bases, and 17 bases lay between the germline ends. This CDR3 spans 14 amino acids. CDR3 sequence (DNA): TGTGCCAGCAGTTTAACATCTGTAACAGGAGTACTGTTTTTT. Translated, it gives CASSLTSVTGVLFF. The full variable domain, its missing parts supplied by reference TRBV27 and TRBJ1-4, is EAQVTQNPRYLITVTGKKLTVTCSQNMNHEYMSWYRQDPGLGLRQIYYSMNVEVTDKGDVPEGYKVSRKEKRNFPLILESPSPNQTSLYFCASSLTSVTGVLFFGSGTQLSVL.